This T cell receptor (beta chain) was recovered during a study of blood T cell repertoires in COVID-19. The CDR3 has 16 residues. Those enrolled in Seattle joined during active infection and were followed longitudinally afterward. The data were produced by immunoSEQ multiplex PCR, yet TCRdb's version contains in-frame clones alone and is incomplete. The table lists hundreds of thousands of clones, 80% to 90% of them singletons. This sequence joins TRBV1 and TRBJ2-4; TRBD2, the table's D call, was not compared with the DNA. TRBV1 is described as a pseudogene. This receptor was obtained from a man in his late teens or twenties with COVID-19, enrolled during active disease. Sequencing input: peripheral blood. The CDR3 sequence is CTSSQHGELAKNIQYF. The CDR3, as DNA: TGCACCAGCAGCCAACATGGGGAGCTAGCCAAAAACATTCAGTACTTC.